The 25 T cell receptor beta chains reported below all come from one sample, sequenced in a study of cytomegalovirus exposure and HLA in healthy donors. The PCR made use of 60 Vbeta and 13 Jbeta primers. TCRdb's table, derived via immunoSEQ multiplex PCR, lists solely in-frame clones and lacks some. This table holds more than 200,000 clones, over 75% found once. Source material: PBMCs. The source is a male donor in good health and CMV-seronegative.

J is TRBJ1-4 and V is TRBV28, with D maybe TRBD1 (5 bases). This CDR3 is 19 amino acids long. Trimming took off 5 bases at V and 0 bases at J, with 22 bases between the two ends. CDR1 and CDR2 (germline): MDHEN, SYDVKM. The CDR3 DNA is TGTGCCAGCAGTCCCCCCCATCAGGGTGTGGGGCCAACTAATGAAAAACTGTTTTTT. Translating it yields CASSPPHQGVGPTNEKLFF.

The chain recombines TRBV5-4 with TRBJ2-7; D may be TRBD1 (5 bases). The CDR3 loop spans 12 amino acids. The V gene lost 3 bases and the J gene lost 1 base, with 5 bases spanning the gap. From germline, CDR1 is SGHNT and CDR2 YYREEE (reference sequence). CDR3 nucleotides: TGTGCCAGCAGCTCAGGGTCCTACGAGCAGTACTTC. Protein product: CASSSGSYEQYF.

This chain links TRBV6-5 with TRBJ2-7; D not certain. Trimming removed 5 bases at V and 1 base at J, with 9 bases between. Germline V gene data show CDR1 as MNHEY and CDR2 as SVGAGI. The length of the CDR3 is 13 residues. The CDR3 reads CASSPSLSYEQYF. In DNA, the CDR3 is TGTGCCAGCAGTCCTTCTTTGTCCTACGAGCAGTACTTC.

This clone has only one observation. The CDR3 protein is CSVDRRSTDTQYF. CDR3 DNA sequence: TGCAGCGTTGATCGGCGGAGCACAGATACGCAGTATTTT. V and J are TRBV29-1 and TRBJ2-3; D gene unclear. Trimming removed 3 bases at V and 0 bases at J, with 7 bases between. This CDR3 comprises 13 residues. Germline values: CDR1 SQVTM, CDR2 ANQGSEA.

CDR3 sequence (DNA): TGTGCCAGCAGCTTAGATCGGACAGGGGGAAGGGTCGAGCAGTACTTC. Translated: CASSLDRTGGRVEQYF. This sequence joins TRBV11-2 and TRBJ2-7; 10 bases are a match to TRBD1. The CDR3 extends over 16 amino acids. The V gene end was trimmed by 0 bases and the J gene end by 6 bases; junction bases not matched to a gene: 8. Germline values: CDR1 SGHAT, CDR2 FQNNGV.

The chain recombines TRBV27 with TRBJ1-3; D might be TRBD1 (5 bases). The CDR3 runs 13 residues. Germline V lookup: CDR1 MNHEY, CDR2 SMNVEV (reference sequence). V gave up 8 bases and J gave up 4 bases, with 12 bases separating them. The CDR3 DNA reads as TGTGCCAGCGGAAGGACATTAGGAAACACCATATATTTT. Translating it yields CASGRTLGNTIYF.

J is TRBJ2-5 and V is TRBV11-1, with D unclear. The length of the CDR3 is 12 residues. The germline V gene encodes CDR1 SGHAT and CDR2 FQDESV (reference sequence). Trimming cost V 1 base and J 5 bases, with 5 bases left between them. CDR3 protein: CASSLVHETQYF. CDR3 in DNA: TGTGCCAGCAGCTTAGTACACGAGACCCAGTACTTC.

The J gene is TRBJ2-7, the V gene TRBV10-3; D might be TRBD1 (7 bases). Germline V gene data show CDR1 as ENHRY and CDR2 as SYGVKD. The CDR3 has 15 amino acids. Trimming removed 0 bases from V and 4 bases from J, with 13 bases in between. CDR3 in amino acids: CAISESKGAGYEQYF. CDR3 DNA sequence: TGTGCCATCAGTGAGTCTAAGGGGGCGGGATACGAGCAGTACTTC.

The chain recombines TRBV9 with TRBJ2-1, with 10 bases that match TRBD2. The CDR3 runs 15 residues. V shed 4 bases, J shed 10 bases, and the junction held 11 bases outside the gene matches. CDR1 SGDLS and CDR2 YYNGEE come from the germline V gene. The CDR3 DNA follows: TGTGCCAGCAGCCCGCTAGCGGGGGATGGGTCGGAGCAGTTCTTC. It specifies CASSPLAGDGSEQFF.

The rearrangement uses TRBV28 and TRBJ2-2; tentatively, D is TRBD1 (5 bases). This CDR3 is built from 14 residues. Trimming left V 8 bases short and J 1 base short, with 11 bases between. Per the germline V gene, CDR1 is MDHEN and CDR2 is SYDVKM. CDR3 in amino acids: CASFAGMNTGELFF. For the CDR3, the DNA is TGTGCCAGCTTTGCAGGGATGAACACCGGGGAGCTGTTTTTT.

The rearrangement uses TRBV10-3 and TRBJ2-1; 9 nucleotides agree with TRBD2. Germline V CDR1 and CDR2: ENHRY, SYGVKD. V lost 9 bases, J lost 6 bases, and 12 bases stayed unmatched. The CDR3 consists of 15 residues. The CDR3 region is CAITPSGIPLNEQFF. Here the CDR3 DNA reads TGTGCCATTACACCTAGCGGGATCCCTCTCAATGAGCAGTTCTTC.

V gene TRBV9 combines with J gene TRBJ1-3; TRBD1 agrees at 7 bases. CDR3 length equals 16 residues. The germline CDR1 and CDR2 sequences are SGDLS and YYNGEE. The V segment lost 0 bases and the J segment 4 bases; nucleotides outside the gene matches: 7. This chain's CDR3 is CASSVGVQGLGNTIYF. In DNA form, the CDR3 reads TGTGCCAGCAGCGTAGGCGTACAGGGGCTCGGAAACACCATATATTTT.

The chain links TRBV19 to TRBJ2-2, with D possibly TRBD1 on 7 matching bases. CDR3 length equals 14 residues. Germline assignment: CDR1 LNHDA and CDR2 SQIVND (reference sequence). Trimming took 5 bases from V and 6 from J, leaving 13 bases between them. CDR3 DNA sequence: TGTGCCAGTAGTGTCGACAGGGAGGCCGGGGAGCTGTTTTTT. Protein sequence: CASSVDREAGELFF.

The chain is built from TRBV5-6 and TRBJ2-2; TRBD2 matches at 8 bases. V shed 2 bases, J shed 1 base, and the junction held 4 bases outside the gene matches. The length of the CDR3 is 16 residues. Germline CDR1 is SGHDT and CDR2 is YYEEEE. CDR3 residues: CASSFGLAGNTGELFF. The DNA of the CDR3 is TGTGCCAGCAGCTTTGGCCTAGCGGGGAACACCGGGGAGCTGTTTTTT.

This chain joins TRBV6-1 and TRBJ2-7, with D perhaps matching TRBD2 (5 bases). Germline V gene sequence: CDR1 MNHNS, CDR2 SASEGT. This CDR3 region has 16 residues. The germline V and J ends were trimmed by 2 bases and 0 bases, with 14 bases remaining between them. Here the CDR3 DNA reads TGTGCCAGCAGTGAAATGCGCGGGTCGAGCTCCTACGAGCAGTACTTC. Translated: CASSEMRGSSSYEQYF.

The chain uses TRBV14 and TRBJ2-3; TRBD2 might be the D (5 bases). V lost 0 bases and J 2 bases, leaving 12 bases between the germline ends. The CDR3 sequence is 16 residues long. CDR1 SGHDN and CDR2 FVKESK come from the germline V gene. CDR3 amino acids: CASSQDPTRYTDTQYF. The CDR3 nucleotides read TGTGCCAGCAGCCAAGATCCAACTAGGTACACAGATACGCAGTATTTT.

This clone was seen only once. The chain employs TRBV19 and TRBJ2-7; 8 bases align to TRBD2. CDR1 is LNHDA, CDR2 SQIVND, per germline (reference sequence). The J segment lost 7 bases and the V segment lost 6 bases, leaving 11 bases of the junction unmatched. CDR3 length: 14 residues. The CDR3 reads CASSRLATVREQYF. CDR3 in DNA: TGTGCCAGTAGCCGACTAGCGACGGTGCGGGAGCAGTACTTC.

V usage is TRBV6-1 and J usage is TRBJ1-6; possibly TRBD1 for D (5 bases). Per germline, CDR1 MNHNS and CDR2 SASEGT. Trimming removed 2 bases at V and 7 bases at J, with 12 bases between. This CDR3 has 15 amino acids. CDR3 in amino acids: CASSEKRQINSPLHF. CDR3 in DNA: TGTGCCAGCAGTGAAAAAAGACAGATAAATTCACCCCTCCACTTT.

This chain links TRBV9 with TRBJ1-2, with 9 bases lining up with TRBD1. Germline V gene lookup returns CDR1 SGDLS and CDR2 YYNGEE. The length of the CDR3 is 14 residues. The V gene end was trimmed by 0 bases and the J gene end by 6 bases; junction bases not matched to a gene: 3. CDR3 amino acids: CASSVGTGVDGYTF. CDR3 nucleotide sequence: TGTGCCAGCAGCGTAGGGACAGGGGTCGATGGCTACACCTTC.

This clone was recorded a few times. The CDR3 reads CASSQWTGRRTEAFF. CDR3 nucleotides: TGCGCCAGCAGCCAATGGACAGGGCGTAGGACTGAAGCTTTCTTT. The chain has TRBV4-3 and TRBJ1-1; TRBD1 matches at 8 bases. The V gene end was trimmed by 2 bases and the J gene end by 5 bases; junction bases not matched to a gene: 7. From germline, CDR1 is LGHNA and CDR2 YSLEER. This CDR3 comprises 15 residues.

The chain joins TRBV28 to TRBJ2-1, with TRBD2 matching over 12 bases. Trimming at V came to 6 bases and at J to 5 bases, leaving 11 bases not matched to a gene. This CDR3 has 17 amino acids. The germline V gene has CDR1 MDHEN and CDR2 SYDVKM. The CDR3 bases are TGTGCCAGCAGACCCAGGGGGCTAGCGGGAGGGAACAATGAGCAGTTCTTC. Translating it yields CASRPRGLAGGNNEQFF.

This sequence joins TRBV11-3 and TRBJ1-2; TRBD1 matches 7 bases. This CDR3 comprises 16 residues. CDR1 and CDR2 (germline): SGHNT, YENEEA. Germline trimming cut 1 base from V and 5 bases from J; bases unmatched to any gene: 10. CDR3 bases: TGTGCCAGCAGCTTAGGGGGGACAGCTAAGGAGTATGGCTACACCTTC. It yields the protein CASSLGGTAKEYGYTF.

This clone was seen only once. The chain joins TRBV9 to TRBJ2-7; D is perhaps TRBD1 (6 bases). This CDR3 has 15 residues. Trimming took off 0 bases at V and 2 bases at J, with 12 bases between the two ends. Germline CDR1 and CDR2: SGDLS and YYNGEE. CDR3 in DNA: TGTGCCAGCAGCGTAGGGACAGCCCAAGCCTACGAGCAGTACTTC. Amino acids: CASSVGTAQAYEQYF.

The gene calls are TRBV7-3 and TRBJ2-5, with 9 bases matching TRBD2. The CDR3 consists of 16 residues. The J segment lost 4 bases and the V segment lost 4 bases, leaving 10 bases of the junction unmatched. The germline V gene encodes CDR1 SGHTA and CDR2 FQGTGA. CDR3 DNA sequence: TGTGCCAGCAGCTCCACCGGGACTAGCCCCCGAGAGACCCAGTACTTC. This translates into CASSSTGTSPRETQYF.

This clone was observed a few times. The chain couples TRBV21-1 to TRBJ2-3; the tabulated D call, TRBD2, remains unverified against the DNA. TRBV21-1 is a recognized pseudogene. This CDR3 contains 16 residues. For the CDR3, the DNA is TGTGCCAGCCGTGTCTGCCCGGGGGAAGGCACAGATACGCAGTATTTT. Amino acids: CASRVCPGEGTDTQYF.